This T cell receptor beta chain was sequenced for a study of T cells in Graves' hyperthyroidism and ophthalmopathy. Study outcomes and limitations: In simple terms, a model built on 13 V-J features told ophthalmopathy apart from stable hyperthyroidism. Blood also held most thyroid clonotypes expanded beyond 0.001.

Regarding this clonotype: Its antigen remains unknown.

V lost 0 bases, J lost 5 bases, and 14 bases stayed unmatched. Germline V CDR1 and CDR2: MNHEY, SVGEGT. The CDR3 is made up of 20 amino acids. Lactation, pregnancy, other autoimmune disease or uncontrolled infection led to exclusion of patients. Cells are PBMCs isolated from about 10 ml of fresh blood. RNA transcripts yielded amplified TCR beta CDR3 regions. Researchers ran a first-round RT-PCR on the TCR CDR3 using the HTBI primer set. TCRdb reanalysed the multiplex PCR reads using MiXCR and keeps one entry per CDR3 protein. This sample has more than 450,000 distinct CDR3 sequences, with about 20% found just once.

J is TRBJ2-1 and V is TRBV6-2 or TRBV6-3, with 12 nucleotides matching TRBD2. The source of this sequence is a man aged 40-55 years with Graves' ophthalmopathy. Source material: blood. The CDR3 sequence is CASSYSTTSGRGLGDNEQFF. The CDR3 coding sequence is TGTGCCAGCAGTTACTCGACGACTAGCGGGAGAGGTCTGGGCGACAATGAGCAGTTCTTC.